A selection of T cell receptor beta chains follows, all from one sample in a study of T-cell reconstitution after alpha-beta-depleted transplantation in children. A single record per CDR3 protein comes from TCRdb applying MiXCR to the PCR reads. The table lists around 250,000 distinct CDR3 sequences, over 20% of them singletons, with roughly 2.6% in the top ten. This sample comprised PBMCs, obtained before TCRalphabeta/CD19-depleted stem cell transplant. The receptors stem from a girl aged 2 to 10 with Fanconi anemia, due to receive a stem cell transplant. Both conserved end residues are part of each CDR3. A D gene is named only where the DNA matches it firmly. Size tells how often a clone was seen (once, few, many) or the class of an expanded clone, and some rows leave it out.

few	.	TRBV7-2	TRBJ1-1	CASSLLLPPEAFF	TGTGCCAGCAGCTTACTCCTTCCCCCCGAAGCTTTCTTT
few	.	TRBV20-1	TRBJ2-1	CSATRGSSYNEQFF	TGCAGTGCTACACGGGGGAGCTCCTACAATGAGCAGTTCTTC
once	TRBD2	TRBV20-1	TRBJ2-5	CSARGTSGRATETQYF	TGCAGTGCTAGGGGGACTAGCGGGAGGGCCACAGAGACCCAGTACTTC
.	.	TRBV12-3/TRBV12-4	TRBJ2-3	CASSFSVYTDTQYF	TGTGCCAGCAGTTTCAGCGTGTACACAGATACGCAGTATTTT
.	TRBD2	TRBV18	TRBJ2-7	CASSPITSGSSGYEQYF	TGTGCCAGCTCACCAATCACTAGCGGGAGTTCTGGATACGAGCAGTACTTC
.	.	TRBV20-1	TRBJ2-3	CSARRQAATDTQYF	TGCAGTGCTAGGCGCCAGGCGGCCACAGATACGCAGTATTTT
many	.	TRBV6-1	TRBJ1-2	CASSERWGDYGYTF	TGTGCCAGCAGTGAACGGTGGGGGGACTATGGCTACACCTTC
many	.	TRBV12-3/TRBV12-4	TRBJ2-5	CASSLPVPGTQYF	TGTGCCAGCAGCTTACCAGTCCCTGGGACCCAGTACTTC
.	.	TRBV25-1	TRBJ2-3	CASSEWWRERGTDTQYF	TGTGCCAGCAGTGAATGGTGGAGGGAGCGGGGCACAGATACGCAGTATTTT
.	.	TRBV29-1	TRBJ2-5	CSVVPGWEETQYF	TGCAGCGTTGTACCAGGGTGGGAGGAGACCCAGTACTTC
few	.	TRBV3-1	TRBJ2-7	CASSQDSGVPLYEQYF	TGTGCCAGCAGCCAAGATTCGGGGGTCCCACTCTACGAGCAGTACTTC
many	.	TRBV20-1	TRBJ1-2	CSARIRGSLLIDYGYTF	TGCAGTGCTAGGATCCGAGGGTCTCTCTTGATAGACTATGGCTACACCTTC
.	.	TRBV7-9	TRBJ2-1	CASSSPHRPEYEQFF	TGTGCCAGCAGCTCCCCCCACAGGCCCGAGTATGAGCAGTTCTTC
few	.	TRBV2	TRBJ2-1	CASSARTVSPNEQFF	TGTGCCAGCAGTGCTAGGACAGTAAGCCCTAATGAGCAGTTCTTC
.	TRBD2	TRBV12-3/TRBV12-4	TRBJ2-1	CASRPGTSGQGWFF	TGTGCCAGCAGGCCTGGGACTAGCGGACAGGGGTGGTTCTTC
many	TRBD2	TRBV12-3/TRBV12-4	TRBJ2-7	CASSLVLAGSSYEQYF	TGTGCCAGCAGTTTAGTCCTAGCGGGTTCGTCCTACGAGCAGTACTTC
many	TRBD2	TRBV12-3/TRBV12-4	TRBJ2-5	CASSLTSVEETQYF	TGTGCCAGCAGTTTGACTAGCGTCGAGGAGACCCAGTACTTC
many	.	TRBV6-1	TRBJ1-3	CASGPSSGNTIYF	TGTGCCAGCGGGCCCTCCTCTGGAAACACCATATATTTT
few	.	TRBV7-9	TRBJ2-1	CASSLGGPERAEQFF	TGTGCCAGCAGCTTAGGGGGCCCAGAGCGGGCGGAGCAGTTCTTC
few	.	TRBV5-1	TRBJ2-2	CASSLAPPGAGELFF	TGCGCCAGCAGCTTGGCACCCCCGGGAGCCGGGGAGCTGTTTTTT
many	TRBD2	TRBV6-1	TRBJ2-5	CASSLAGGPETQYF	TGTGCCAGCAGTCTAGCGGGAGGGCCAGAGACCCAGTACTTC
many	.	TRBV29-1	TRBJ1-1	CSVERNPNTEAFF	TGCAGCGTTGAAAGGAACCCCAACACTGAAGCTTTCTTT
many	.	TRBV12-3/TRBV12-4	TRBJ2-7	CASSLGFSYEQYF	TGTGCCAGCAGTTTGGGCTTCTCCTACGAGCAGTACTTC
.	TRBD1	TRBV5-4	TRBJ1-5	CASSQDRGESQPQHF	TGTGCCAGCAGTCAGGACAGGGGTGAGAGCCAGCCCCAGCATTTT
many	.	TRBV20-1	TRBJ2-7	CSALDRRETYEQYF	TGCAGTGCCCTCGACAGGCGGGAAACCTACGAGCAGTACTTC
many	TRBD1	TRBV6-6	TRBJ1-1	CASSYQGGTEAFF	TGTGCCAGCAGTTACCAGGGGGGCACTGAAGCTTTCTTT
many	.	TRBV29-1	TRBJ2-1	CSARDGQSRERFF	TGCAGCGCCCGGGACGGCCAATCCCGGGAACGGTTCTTC
.	.	TRBV20-1	TRBJ2-3	CSSSRWVTDTQYF	TGCAGTTCATCACGTTGGGTCACAGATACGCAGTATTTT
.	TRBD2	TRBV11-3	TRBJ2-1	CASSLTRLAGESYNEQFF	TGTGCCAGCAGCTTGACTAGACTAGCGGGAGAAAGCTACAATGAGCAGTTCTTC
few	.	TRBV29-1	TRBJ2-1	CSVPGFGWNEQFF	TGCAGCGTCCCGGGATTTGGATGGAATGAGCAGTTCTTC
.	.	TRBV28	TRBJ2-7	CASSLNWQFSYEQYF	TGTGCCAGCAGTTTAAATTGGCAGTTCTCCTACGAGCAGTACTTC
many	.	TRBV29-1	TRBJ1-1	CSVVQALNTEAFF	TGCAGCGTCGTACAGGCTTTGAACACTGAAGCTTTCTTT
many	TRBD1	TRBV20-1	TRBJ1-1	CSAKRGQGITEAFF	TGCAGTGCTAAGAGGGGACAGGGCATCACTGAAGCTTTCTTT
many	.	TRBV28	TRBJ2-7	CASISSASYEQYF	TGTGCCAGCATTTCTTCGGCTTCCTACGAGCAGTACTTC
many	TRBD2	TRBV20-1	TRBJ2-5	CSAREPGLALETQYF	TGCAGTGCTAGAGAACCGGGACTAGCTCTAGAGACCCAGTACTTC
many	.	TRBV24-1	TRBJ2-1	CATSDPGRSYNEQFF	TGTGCCACCAGTGATCCGGGGCGATCTTACAATGAGCAGTTCTTC